This record covers a single T cell receptor beta chain. Its antigen is undetermined. These data come from a study of cytomegalovirus exposure and HLA in healthy donors. Study background: Of several hundred genotyped donors, 80% to 85% grouped in the Caucasian-associated ancestry cluster.

PCR employed 60 Vbeta and 13 Jbeta primers. Measured with immunoSEQ multiplex PCR; TCRdb has only the in-frame clones, and not every one. Of 30,000 to 40,000 clones detected, roughly 80% appear once; the ten largest clones hold almost 9.5%. Study-wide points: Later, an analysis found that common viral pathogens appeared to be linked with several of the most significant clusters. The listing of 150 to 200 TCR beta chains classed them as cytomegalovirus-associated. It was reported that TCR beta sequences correctly inferred the HLA-A and HLA-B alleles for most subjects.

Germline CDR1 SGHKS, CDR2 YYEKEE (reference sequence). V gave up 2 bases and J gave up 1 base; unmatched junction bases: 6. CDR3 size: 16 residues. Sequencing was carried out using PBMCs. The chain carries TRBV5-5 and TRBJ2-3, with 8 bases lining up with TRBD2. The sequence derives from a woman between 40 and 55 years old in good health and CMV-seronegative. DNA for the CDR3: TGTGCCAGCAGCTTTTCCCCGGGGGGGGGCACAGATACGCAGTATTTT. Its translation: CASSFSPGGGTDTQYF.